These 23 T cell receptor beta chains came from one sample sequenced in a study of cytomegalovirus exposure and HLA in healthy donors. In the PCR, 60 Vbeta and 13 Jbeta primers were used. The method was immunoSEQ multiplex PCR; TCRdb's version includes in-frame clones alone and lacks a portion of them. The repertoire holds around 150,000 clones, over 75% seen once, with 1.4% in the top ten. Sequenced sample: PBMCs. Receptor source: a woman under 40 in good health and CMV-seronegative.

The V call is TRBV7-2, the J call TRBJ1-6; D may be TRBD1 (5 bases). The CDR3 spans 11 residues. The V end was cut by 5 bases, the J end by 15 bases, with 11 bases between. Per the germline V gene, CDR1 is SGHTA and CDR2 is FQGNSA. CDR3 nucleotide sequence: TGTGCCAGCAGCCGGGAGGGGCACCTCCACTTT. Translated, it gives CASSREGHLHF. The entire variable domain, with the rest obtained from reference TRBV7-2 and TRBJ1-6, is as follows: GAGVSQSPSNKVTEKGKDVELRCDPISGHTALYWYRQSLGQGLEFLIYFQGNSAPDKSGLPSDRFSAERTGGSVSTLTIQRTQQEDSAVYLCASSREGHLHFGNGTRLTVT.

The chain employs TRBV2 and TRBJ1-2, with D uncertain. This CDR3 is 13 amino acids long. V was shortened by 3 bases and J by 8 bases, with 13 bases between the two germline ends. The germline CDR1 and CDR2 sequences are SNHLY and FYNNEI. CDR3 bases: TGTGCCAGCAGTGACTCGGGTGCAAGGGGCTACACCTTC. It encodes CASSDSGARGYTF.

This clone was counted a few times. The chain recombines TRBV19 with TRBJ1-2, with a weak D call TRBD1 (6 bases). Germline CDR1 LNHDA, CDR2 SQIVND (reference sequence). CDR3 length equals 14 residues. V dropped 7 bases and J dropped 6 bases, with 18 bases sitting between them. The CDR3, as DNA: TGTGCCAGTACCCCGCTGGGTGGGGGCGATGGCTACACCTTC. It yields the protein CASTPLGGGDGYTF.

The V and J genes are TRBV11-1 and TRBJ2-2; tentative D call: TRBD1 (6 bases). CDR1 and CDR2 (germline): SGHAT, FQDESV (reference sequence). Trimming took off 4 bases at V and 1 base at J, with 10 bases between the two ends. The CDR3 loop spans 15 amino acids. CDR3 sequence reads: CASSSDRLNTGELFF. The CDR3 DNA reads as TGTGCCAGCAGCTCGGACAGATTGAACACCGGGGAGCTGTTTTTT.

The genes are TRBV5-5 and TRBJ2-5, with TRBD1 matching over 7 bases. From germline, CDR1 is SGHKS and CDR2 YYEKEE (reference sequence). The CDR3 is 15 residues long. With 4 bases clipped from V and 4 bases from J, the junction kept 10 bases outside the gene matches. DNA of the CDR3: TGTGCCAGCAGCACCGGGACAGAGGAACGAGAGACCCAGTACTTC. Translation gives CASSTGTEERETQYF.

The chain links TRBV29-1 to TRBJ1-3; 9 nucleotides line up with TRBD1. Germline CDR1 SQVTM, CDR2 ANQGSEA. With 6 bases clipped from V and 0 bases from J, the junction kept 9 bases outside the gene matches. This CDR3 is 16 amino acids long. Written as DNA, the CDR3 is TGCAGCGTCCGAGGGACAGGGACAAACTCTGGAAACACCATATATTTT. This translates into CSVRGTGTNSGNTIYF.

This clone is a singleton in its sample. The V gene is TRBV7-2, the J gene TRBJ2-1; 7 positions agree with TRBD2. The germline V gene has CDR1 SGHTA and CDR2 FQGNSA. With V trimmed by 2 bases and J by 3 bases, 4 bases remained unmatched. The CDR3 extends over 15 amino acids. In DNA form, the CDR3 reads TGTGCCAGCAGCTTAAGCGGGGACCTCTACAATGAGCAGTTCTTC. This gives the protein CASSLSGDLYNEQFF.

The rearrangement links TRBV27 to TRBJ2-7; 7 bases are shared with TRBD2. Trimming took 2 bases from V and 0 from J; bases not matched to a gene: 4. The CDR3 is 15 residues long. CDR1 and CDR2 from the germline V gene are MNHEY and SMNVEV (reference sequence). The CDR3 nucleotides are TGTGCCAGCAGTTTAAGGGAGGGTAGCTCCTACGAGCAGTACTTC. Translation gives CASSLREGSSYEQYF.

The chain combines TRBV7-9 with TRBJ2-3, with D perhaps TRBD1 (5 bases). CDR3 length: 14 amino acids. The germline gives CDR1 SEHNR, CDR2 FQNEAQ (reference sequence). V lost 2 bases and J lost 5, with 11 bases in between. The CDR3 here is CASSLRGNGDTQYF. The CDR3 DNA reads TGTGCCAGCAGCTTAAGGGGTAACGGAGATACGCAGTATTTT.

The chain employs TRBV2 and TRBJ1-5; no reliable D call. V lost 8 bases to trimming and J lost 5 bases, with 13 bases between them. Germline loops: CDR1 SNHLY, CDR2 FYNNEI. The CDR3 runs 13 residues. CDR3 sequence (DNA): TGTGCCAGCCAATTGCAGCGAGATCAGCCCCAGCATTTT. It specifies CASQLQRDQPQHF. The variable domain in full, with the rest retrieved from reference TRBV2 and TRBJ1-5, is EPEVTQTPSHQVTQMGQEVILRCVPISNHLYFYWYRQILGQKVEFLVSFYNNEISEKSEIFDDQFSVERPDGSNFTLKIRSTKLEDSAMYFCASQLQRDQPQHFGDGTRLSIL.

The chain recombines TRBV7-2 with TRBJ1-4; D gene unclear. V shed 5 bases and J shed 6 bases, with 19 bases lying between them. The CDR3 sequence is 16 residues long. Germline V gene data show CDR1 as SGHTA and CDR2 as FQGNSA. CDR3 sequence reads: CASSLAWEVGDEKLFF. The CDR3, as DNA: TGTGCCAGCAGCCTGGCGTGGGAGGTCGGGGATGAAAAACTGTTTTTT.

Comments on this clone: The sample has other DNA sequences that encode this CDR3 too. This chain uses TRBV2 with TRBJ2-5, with D tentatively TRBD1 (5 bases). The germline V gene encodes CDR1 SNHLY and CDR2 FYNNEI. The V end was cut by 3 bases, the J end by 3 bases, with 8 bases between. CDR3 length: 13 residues. The CDR3 DNA reads TGTGCCAGCAGTGACTTAGGGGAAGAGACCCAGTACTTC. It translates to CASSDLGEETQYF.

In this sample, this clone turned up a few times. The junction and the germline gene differ at one end; a read error may be behind it. The CDR3: CASSLGLVRFF. CDR3 coding DNA: TGTGCCAGCAGTTTAGGACTAGTCCGGTTCTTC. This chain uses TRBV7-2 with TRBJ2-1; 7 bases fit TRBD2. Germline loops: CDR1 SGHTA, CDR2 FQGNSA. The CDR3 covers 11 residues.

For this clone: A read error may produce the germline difference seen at one junction end. The chain uses TRBV7-7 and TRBJ2-5; TRBD2 agrees at 12 bases. The CDR3 has 15 amino acids. Germline lookup yields CDR1 SSHAT and CDR2 FNYEAQ (reference sequence). The CDR3 loop is CASSATSGGGETQYF. The CDR3 coding sequence is TGTGCTAGCAGCGCGACTAGCGGGGGAGGGGAGACCCAGTACTTC.

This chain connects TRBV30 to TRBJ1-2, with D possibly being TRBD1 (6 bases). Looked up from germline, CDR1 is GTSNPN and CDR2 is SVGIG (reference sequence). The CDR3 loop spans 14 amino acids. The germline V and J ends were trimmed by 1 base and 7 bases, with 16 bases remaining between them. CDR3 DNA: TGTGCCTGGAGTGCCCTCTCGACAGGCTCTGGCTACACCTTC. Protein: CAWSALSTGSGYTF.

The CDR3 loop reads CASSTTGEEGYTF. The CDR3 region has the DNA TGCGCCAGCAGCACGACAGGGGAGGAGGGCTACACCTTC. The chain is built from TRBV5-1 and TRBJ1-2; TRBD1 matches 8 bases. After removal of 4 bases from V and 8 bases from J, the junction contained 7 bases not matched to a gene. The length of the CDR3 is 13 residues. Looked up from germline, CDR1 is SGHRS and CDR2 is YFSETQ.

The chain carries TRBV7-9 and TRBJ2-1, with 12 nucleotides matching TRBD2. Germline assignment: CDR1 SEHNR and CDR2 FQNEAQ (reference sequence). With V trimmed by 2 bases and J by 5 bases, 1 base remained unmatched. The CDR3 runs 15 residues. CDR3 sequence (DNA): TGTGCCAGCAGCTTACCTAGCGGGGGGGACAATGAGCAGTTCTTC. Translating it yields CASSLPSGGDNEQFF.

This clone was recorded only once. The chain combines TRBV5-1 with TRBJ1-1; 7 positions match TRBD1. Per the germline V gene, CDR1 is SGHRS and CDR2 is YFSETQ. V was pared by 1 base and J by 8 bases, with 14 bases of the junction left unmatched. CDR3 length: 16 amino acids. CDR3 coding DNA: TGCGCCAGCAGCTTGATGTCTTACCCGGGACAGAGGGAAGCTTTCTTT. Its protein is CASSLMSYPGQREAFF. The full variable domain, completed using reference TRBV5-1 and TRBJ1-1, is KAGVTQTPRYLIKTRGQQVTLSCSPISGHRSVSWYQQTPGQGLQFLFEYFSETQRNKGNFPGRFSGRQFSNSRSEMNVSTLELGDSALYLCASSLMSYPGQREAFFGQGTRLTVV.

DNA for the CDR3: TGTGCCAGCAGTTTCGGGGGGGGACAGGGGGCAGATACGCAGTATTTT. This sequence encodes CASSFGGGQGADTQYF. This chain uses TRBV27 with TRBJ2-3; TRBD1 matches 11 bases. The CDR3 spans 16 residues. Germline V CDR1 and CDR2: MNHEY, SMNVEV (reference sequence). V shed 3 bases and J 4 bases; nucleotides not matched to a gene: 6.

This clone came up once. This chain links TRBV5-1 with TRBJ2-3, with TRBD1 as a possible D gene (6 bases). The germline CDR1 and CDR2 sequences are SGHRS and YFSETQ. Trimming removed 5 bases at V and 2 bases at J, with 12 bases between. CDR3 size: 14 residues. CDR3 residues: CASSLQGFTDTQYF. The CDR3, as DNA: TGCGCCAGCAGTTTGCAGGGGTTCACAGATACGCAGTATTTT. Complete variable domain (other parts from reference TRBV5-1 and TRBJ2-3): KAGVTQTPRYLIKTRGQQVTLSCSPISGHRSVSWYQQTPGQGLQFLFEYFSETQRNKGNFPGRFSGRQFSNSRSEMNVSTLELGDSALYLCASSLQGFTDTQYFGPGTRLTVL.

J is TRBJ2-2 and V is TRBV6-1; D not certain. V dropped 7 bases and J dropped 6 bases, with 15 bases sitting between them. This CDR3 is built from 14 residues. Germline V gene lookup returns CDR1 MNHNS and CDR2 SASEGT. The chain's CDR3 is CASTLGQRSGELFF. In DNA, the CDR3 is TGTGCCAGCACCCTGGGCCAAAGGTCCGGGGAGCTGTTTTTT.

This chain uses TRBV30 with TRBJ1-1, with D unclear. Deletions cut 0 bases from V and 0 bases from J, with 11 bases between. CDR1 is GTSNPN and CDR2 is SVGIG in the germline V gene (reference sequence). This CDR3 has 15 amino acids. CDR3 protein: CAWSVILRVNTEAFF. The DNA for the CDR3 is TGTGCCTGGAGTGTAATATTACGGGTGAACACTGAAGCTTTCTTT.

The rearrangement links TRBV5-6 to TRBJ1-5; the D is unclear. The germline CDR1 and CDR2 sequences are SGHDT and YYEEEE. This CDR3 has 14 residues. V gave up 2 bases and J gave up 7 bases, with 13 bases separating them. The CDR3 here is CASSLGVGSQPQHF. In nucleotides, the CDR3 is TGTGCCAGCAGCTTAGGAGTAGGGAGCCAGCCCCAGCATTTT.